This T cell receptor (beta chain) comes out of a study of cytomegalovirus exposure and HLA in healthy donors. Per germline, CDR1 PRHDT and CDR2 FYEKMQ (reference sequence). Deletions cut 4 bases from V and 6 bases from J, with 21 bases between. The CDR3 spans 16 residues. PCR amplification relied on 60 Vbeta primers (plus 13 Jbeta primers). TCRdb's table, derived via immunoSEQ multiplex PCR, lists solely in-frame clones and lacks some. The repertoire holds some 87,000 clones, with around 85% as singletons. The sample consisted of PBMCs. The V and J genes are TRBV13 and TRBJ1-2, with D possibly TRBD1 on 6 matching bases. The sequence was obtained from a man in his thirties or forties in good health and CMV-seronegative. The CDR3 coding sequence is TGTGCCAGCAGCTGGGCCTCAACAGGGAATAGGGATGGCTACACCTTC. Encoded protein: CASSWASTGNRDGYTF. Complete variable domain (other parts from reference TRBV13 and TRBJ1-2): AAGVIQSPRHLIKEKRETATLKCYPIPRHDTVYWYQQGPGQDPQFLISFYEKMQSDKGSIPDRFSAQQFSDYHSELNMSSLELGDSALYFCASSWASTGNRDGYTFGSGTRLTVV.